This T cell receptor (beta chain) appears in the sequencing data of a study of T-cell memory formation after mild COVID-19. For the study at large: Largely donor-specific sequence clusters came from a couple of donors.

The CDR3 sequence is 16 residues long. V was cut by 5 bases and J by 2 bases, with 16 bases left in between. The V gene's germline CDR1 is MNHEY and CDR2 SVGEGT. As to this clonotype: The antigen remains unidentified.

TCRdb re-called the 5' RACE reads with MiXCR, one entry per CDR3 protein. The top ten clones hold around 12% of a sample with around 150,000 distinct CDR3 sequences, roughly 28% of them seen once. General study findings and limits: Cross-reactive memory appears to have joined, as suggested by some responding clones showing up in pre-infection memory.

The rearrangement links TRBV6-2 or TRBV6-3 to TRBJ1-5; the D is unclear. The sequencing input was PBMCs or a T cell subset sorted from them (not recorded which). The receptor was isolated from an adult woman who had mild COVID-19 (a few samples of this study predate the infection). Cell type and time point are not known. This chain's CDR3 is CASSNRPPRRNQPQHF. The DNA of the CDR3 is TGTGCCAGCAGTAATCGACCGCCTCGACGCAATCAGCCCCAGCATTTT.